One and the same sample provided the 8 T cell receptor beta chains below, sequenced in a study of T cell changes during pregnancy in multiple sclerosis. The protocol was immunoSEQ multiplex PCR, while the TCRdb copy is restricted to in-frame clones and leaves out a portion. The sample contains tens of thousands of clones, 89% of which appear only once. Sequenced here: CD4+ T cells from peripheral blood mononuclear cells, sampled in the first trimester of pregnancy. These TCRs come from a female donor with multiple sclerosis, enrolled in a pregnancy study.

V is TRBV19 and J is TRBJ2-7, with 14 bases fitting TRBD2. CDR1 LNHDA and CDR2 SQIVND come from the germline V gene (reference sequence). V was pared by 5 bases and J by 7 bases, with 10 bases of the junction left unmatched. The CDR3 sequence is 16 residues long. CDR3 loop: CASSPAGLAGVSEQYF. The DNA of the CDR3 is TGTGCCAGTAGTCCAGCGGGACTAGCGGGAGTGTCGGAGCAGTACTTC.

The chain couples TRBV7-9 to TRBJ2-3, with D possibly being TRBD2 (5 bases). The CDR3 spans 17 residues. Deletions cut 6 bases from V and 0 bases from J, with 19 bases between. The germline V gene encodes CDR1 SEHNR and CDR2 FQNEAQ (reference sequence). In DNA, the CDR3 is TGTGCCAGCAGGACCTCTATTGGAGCGGCTAGCACAGATACGCAGTATTTT. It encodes CASRTSIGAASTDTQYF.

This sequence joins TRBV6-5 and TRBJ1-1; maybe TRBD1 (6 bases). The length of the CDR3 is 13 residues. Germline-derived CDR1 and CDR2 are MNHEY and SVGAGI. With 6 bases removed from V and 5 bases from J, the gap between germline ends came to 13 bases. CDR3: CASSKQGWTEAFF. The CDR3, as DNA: TGTGCCAGCAGCAAACAGGGATGGACTGAAGCTTTCTTT.

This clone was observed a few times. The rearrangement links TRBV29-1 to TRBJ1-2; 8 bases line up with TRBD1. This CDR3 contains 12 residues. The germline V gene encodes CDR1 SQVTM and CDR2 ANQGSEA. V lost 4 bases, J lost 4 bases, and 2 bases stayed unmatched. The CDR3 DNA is TGCAGCGTTGGGGACAGGTCCTATGGCTACACCTTC. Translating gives CSVGDRSYGYTF.

Here the CDR3 DNA reads TGTGCCAGCAGCTTAAGCGGGGAATTGAACACTGAAGCTTTCTTT. It translates to CASSLSGELNTEAFF. This rearrangement joins TRBV7-8 to TRBJ1-1; D not resolved. The V end was cut by 2 bases, the J end by 0 bases, with 10 bases between. CDR3 length: 15 amino acids. Germline assignment: CDR1 SGHVS and CDR2 FQNEAQ.

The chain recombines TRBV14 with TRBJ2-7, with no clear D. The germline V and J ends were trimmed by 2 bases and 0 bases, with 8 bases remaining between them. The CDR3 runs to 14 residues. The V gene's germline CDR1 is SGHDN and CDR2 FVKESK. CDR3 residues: CASSQTLFSYEQYF. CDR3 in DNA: TGTGCCAGCAGCCAAACGCTATTCTCCTACGAGCAGTACTTC.

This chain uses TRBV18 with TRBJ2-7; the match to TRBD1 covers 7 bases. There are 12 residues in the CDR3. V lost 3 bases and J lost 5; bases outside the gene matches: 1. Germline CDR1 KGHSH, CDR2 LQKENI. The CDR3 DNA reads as TGTGCCAGCTCACCCAGGGGGAACGAGCAGTACTTC. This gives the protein CASSPRGNEQYF.

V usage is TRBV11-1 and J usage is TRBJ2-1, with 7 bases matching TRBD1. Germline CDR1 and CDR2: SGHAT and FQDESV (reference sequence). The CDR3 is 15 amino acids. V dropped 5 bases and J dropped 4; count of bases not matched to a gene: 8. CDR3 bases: TGTGCCAGCAGCCAAGACAGGGCCCTATACAATGAGCAGTTCTTC. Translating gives CASSQDRALYNEQFF.